This TCR beta chain was identified in a study of regulatory T cells in long-lasting Graves disease. At the level of the study: By definition, persistent Graves' disease involved antithyroid drugs for over 5 years alongside positive TSH receptor antibodies.

The length of the CDR3 is 11 residues. The germline V gene encodes CDR1 SNHLY and CDR2 FYNNEI. V was shortened by 4 bases and J by 13 bases, with 11 bases between the two germline ends. Building the TCR beta libraries relied on iRepertoire HTBI primers, and CDR3 regions underwent Arm-PCR. TCRdb reprocessed the multiplex PCR reads via MiXCR and lists one record per CDR3 protein. The sample has around 460,000 distinct CDR3 sequences, roughly 22% seen once. This clonotype appeared many times. Stated time point: persistent/refractory GD, antithyroid drugs over 5 years with positive TRAb. From RNA extracted from PBMCs, the TCR library was made.

This TCR derives from a female donor with Graves disease. The chain combines TRBV2 with TRBJ2-4; D is uncertain. Source: peripheral blood mononuclear cells (PBMCs), taken when the disease was refractory, from a patient treated with antithyroid drugs. In DNA form, the CDR3 reads TGTGCCAGCAGTGTTAATTCAGTGCAGTACTTC. Amino acid sequence: CASSVNSVQYF.